This is a list of T cell receptor beta chains from one sample in a study of blood T cell repertoires in COVID-19. The method was immunoSEQ multiplex PCR; TCRdb's version includes in-frame clones alone and lacks a portion of them. The data contain under 450,000 clones, around 88% of them singletons. Sequencing used peripheral blood. These receptors originate from a woman in her forties or fifties with COVID-19, enrolled during active disease. Each CDR3 is given with its conserved first and last residue. D genes are given only for firm matches. Clone size is not always given. Where it is, it says once, few, many or a class for expanded clones.

TRBV19	.	.	TRBJ2-1	TGTGCCAGCACGACAGAATACAATGAGCAGTTCTTC	CASTTEYNEQFF
TRBV5-5	.	TRBD1	TRBJ1-6	TGTGCCAGCAGCTTGGTGGGGACAGCGGTTTCACCCCTCCACTTT	CASSLVGTAVSPLHF
TRBV6-6	few	.	TRBJ1-2	TGTGCCAGCTCGGCAGGGAACTATGGCTACACCTTC	CASSAGNYGYTF
TRBV19	.	.	TRBJ1-1	TGTGCCACCCTCGACAGTTACACTGAAGCTTTCTTT	CATLDSYTEAFF
TRBV15	.	.	TRBJ1-2	TGTGCCACCAGCAGAGAGGGCGCGAGCTATGGCTACACCTTC	CATSREGASYGYTF
TRBV7-9	.	.	TRBJ1-2	TGTGCCAGTGGACAGTCCTATGGCTACACCTTC	CASGQSYGYTF
TRBV3-1/TRBV3-2	.	.	TRBJ2-2	TGTGCCAGCAGCCAGGGGACTTGGAACACCGGGGAGCTGTTTTTT	CASSQGTWNTGELFF
TRBV12-5	few	.	TRBJ1-5	TGTGCTAGTGCCCTTTATCAGCCCCAGCATTTT	CASALYQPQHF
TRBV4-1	once	.	TRBJ1-2	TGCGCCAGCAGCCAAGTGGGGGGACTCCTTCGGGCCTATGGCTACACCTTC	CASSQVGGLLRAYGYTF
TRBV7-2	.	.	TRBJ2-2	TGTGCCAGCAGCCTAAGACTTCCGGGACAAACGAGAGGGGAGCTGTTTTTT	CASSLRLPGQTRGELFF
TRBV5-1	.	TRBD1	TRBJ2-7	TGCGCCAGCAGCTTGGGGGACAGCCACGAGCAGTACTTC	CASSLGDSHEQYF
TRBV2	.	.	TRBJ1-2	TGTGCCAGCGTAGAGTTAGAAGGCTACACCTTC	CASVELEGYTF
TRBV12-3/TRBV12-4	.	.	TRBJ1-1	TGTGCCAGCTCAGGGGCTGAAGCTTTCTTT	CASSGAEAFF
TRBV11-2	once	.	TRBJ2-3	TGTGCCAGCAGCCTACTACAGGGATTCACAGATACGCAGTATTTT	CASSLLQGFTDTQYF
TRBV15	.	.	TRBJ1-2	TGTGCCACCAGCAGAGTTCCGGGGGGCCGGGACTATGGCTACACCTTC	CATSRVPGGRDYGYTF
TRBV19	.	TRBD1	TRBJ1-2	TGTGCCAGTAGGAGGGGGCTGGATGGCTACACCTTC	CASRRGLDGYTF
TRBV24-1	.	.	TRBJ1-1	TGTGCCACCAGTGAAGCCGGTCAGGCAGGGATCCAAGCTTTCTTT	CATSEAGQAGIQAFF
TRBV5-6	.	.	TRBJ2-5	TGTGCCAGCAGCCCGACCGGGACTCTCCCGGGGGAGACCCAGTACTTC	CASSPTGTLPGETQYF
TRBV24-1	.	.	TRBJ2-3	TGTGCCACCAGTGACGTGGGGGGTAGCACAGATACGCAGTATTTT	CATSDVGGSTDTQYF
TRBV11-3	.	.	TRBJ2-3	TGTGCCTCCTCGGCAGGATTTAGCACAGATACGCAGTATTTT	CASSAGFSTDTQYF
TRBV12-5	.	TRBD2	TRBJ2-1	TGTGCTAGTGGTTTGGCTCCTGGGAAGACTAGCGGGGGGGAGAAATCCTACAATGAGCAGTTCTTC	CASGLAPGKTSGGEKSYNEQFF
TRBV5-6	.	TRBD1	TRBJ2-7	TGTGCCAGCAGCTCAGTATTCACAGGGGGCTACGAGCAGTACTTC	CASSSVFTGGYEQYF
TRBV12-3/TRBV12-4	.	.	TRBJ2-3	TGTGCCAGCAGCCTGACAGGACGGGGTACGCAGTATTTT	CASSLTGRGTQYF
TRBV4-1	few	TRBD2	TRBJ2-3	TGCGCCAGCACTCCCGAGACTAGCGATGTGGGCCCCACAGATACGCAGTATTTT	CASTPETSDVGPTDTQYF
TRBV4-2	few	.	TRBJ2-2	TGTGCCAGCAAGCGCGGGGGCCTCGGGAACACCGGGGAGCTGTTTTTT	CASKRGGLGNTGELFF
TRBV10-3	.	.	TRBJ2-7	TGTGCCATCAGTGGCGAGGGGGTTGACGAGCAGTACTTC	CAISGEGVDEQYF
TRBV24-1	.	TRBD2	TRBJ2-1	TGTGCCACCAGTGATCTAAGTCCTAGCGGGGGGGCAGTGAGGAATGAGCAGTTCTTC	CATSDLSPSGGAVRNEQFF
TRBV2	.	.	TRBJ2-7	TGTGCCAGCAGTGAAGCGGGCCACGAGCAGTACTTC	CASSEAGHEQYF
TRBV7-8	few	.	TRBJ1-1	TGTGCCAGCAGCTCTTTTAACACTGAAGCTTTCTTT	CASSSFNTEAFF
TRBV30	.	TRBD1	TRBJ2-1	TGTGCCTGGAGTGTAAACAGGGGCAATGAGCAGTTCTTC	CAWSVNRGNEQFF
TRBV11-2	.	.	TRBJ2-1	TGTGCCAGCAGCTTACCAGGGATCTACAATGAGCAGTTCTTC	CASSLPGIYNEQFF
TRBV19	few	TRBD2	TRBJ2-2	TGTGCCAGTAGTTGGGAGGGGCTCATAGGCACCGGGGAGCTGTTTTTT	CASSWEGLIGTGELFF
TRBV30	.	.	TRBJ1-1	TGTGCCTGGACCCAAAGGCCAGGGGAAGCTTTCTTT	CAWTQRPGEAFF
TRBV6-2/TRBV6-3	.	.	TRBJ2-1	TGTGCCAGCAGTCTAAGCGGGTCGGACAATGAGCAGTTCTTC	CASSLSGSDNEQFF
TRBV25-1	.	.	TRBJ1-4	TGTGCCAGCAGTGAATATAGTCAGGGTGGTGAAAAACTGTTTTTT	CASSEYSQGGEKLFF
TRBV4-1	.	.	TRBJ1-5	TGCGCCAGCAGCCAGCCTTTGACAGGCGCGCATCAGCCCCAGCATTTT	CASSQPLTGAHQPQHF